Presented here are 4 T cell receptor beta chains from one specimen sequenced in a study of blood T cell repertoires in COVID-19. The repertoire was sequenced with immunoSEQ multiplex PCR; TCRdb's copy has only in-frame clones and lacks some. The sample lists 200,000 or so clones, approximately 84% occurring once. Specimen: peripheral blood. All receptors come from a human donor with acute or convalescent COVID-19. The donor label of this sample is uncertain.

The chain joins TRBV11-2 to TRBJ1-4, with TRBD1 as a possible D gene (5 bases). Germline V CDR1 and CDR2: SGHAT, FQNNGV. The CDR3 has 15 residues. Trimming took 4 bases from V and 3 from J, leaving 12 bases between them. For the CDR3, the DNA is TGTGCCAGCAGCTCATCAGGGTCGGCTAATGAAAAACTGTTTTTT. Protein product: CASSSSGSANEKLFF.

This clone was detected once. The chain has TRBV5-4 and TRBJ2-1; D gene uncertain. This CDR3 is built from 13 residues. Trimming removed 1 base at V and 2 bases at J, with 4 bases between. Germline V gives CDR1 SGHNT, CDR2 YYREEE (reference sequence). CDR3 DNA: TGTGCCAGCAGCTTGCCCGCCTACAATGAGCAGTTCTTC. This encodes CASSLPAYNEQFF.

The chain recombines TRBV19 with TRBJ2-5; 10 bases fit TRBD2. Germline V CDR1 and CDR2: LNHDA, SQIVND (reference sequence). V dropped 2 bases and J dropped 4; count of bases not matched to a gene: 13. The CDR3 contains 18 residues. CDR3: CASSIKASGSPIGETQYF. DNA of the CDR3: TGTGCCAGTAGTATAAAGGCTAGCGGGAGTCCAATCGGAGAGACCCAGTACTTC.

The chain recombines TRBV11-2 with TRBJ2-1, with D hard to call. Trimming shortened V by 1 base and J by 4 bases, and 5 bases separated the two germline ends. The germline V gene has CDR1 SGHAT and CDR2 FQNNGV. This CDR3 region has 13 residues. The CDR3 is CASSLASYNEQFF. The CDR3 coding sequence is TGTGCCAGCAGCTTAGCTTCGTACAATGAGCAGTTCTTC.